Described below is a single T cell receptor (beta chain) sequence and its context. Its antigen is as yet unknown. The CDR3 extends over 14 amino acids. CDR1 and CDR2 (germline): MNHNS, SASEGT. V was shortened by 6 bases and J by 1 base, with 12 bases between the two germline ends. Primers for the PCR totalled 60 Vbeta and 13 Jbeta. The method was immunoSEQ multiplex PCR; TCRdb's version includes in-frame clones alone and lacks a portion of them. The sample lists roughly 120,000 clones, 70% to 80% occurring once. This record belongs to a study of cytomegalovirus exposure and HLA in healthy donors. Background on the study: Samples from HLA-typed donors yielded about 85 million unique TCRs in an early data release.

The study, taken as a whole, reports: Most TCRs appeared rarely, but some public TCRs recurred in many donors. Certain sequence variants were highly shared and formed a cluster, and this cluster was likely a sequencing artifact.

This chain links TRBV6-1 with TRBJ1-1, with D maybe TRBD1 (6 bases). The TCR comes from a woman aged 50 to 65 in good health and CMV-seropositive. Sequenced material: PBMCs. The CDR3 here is CASREDRENTEAFF. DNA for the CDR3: TGTGCCAGCAGGGAGGACAGAGAGAACACTGAAGCTTTCTTT.